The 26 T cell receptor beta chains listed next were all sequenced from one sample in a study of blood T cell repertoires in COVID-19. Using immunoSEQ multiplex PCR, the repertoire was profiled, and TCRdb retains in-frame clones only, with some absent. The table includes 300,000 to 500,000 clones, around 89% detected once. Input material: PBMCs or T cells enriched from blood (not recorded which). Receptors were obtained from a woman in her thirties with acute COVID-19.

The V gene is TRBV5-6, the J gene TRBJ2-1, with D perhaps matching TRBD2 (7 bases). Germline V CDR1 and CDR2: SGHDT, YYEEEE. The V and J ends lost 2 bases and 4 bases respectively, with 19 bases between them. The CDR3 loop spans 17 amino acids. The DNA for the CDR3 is TGTGCCAGCAGCTTCCAGAACTGGGAGGGGGTTTACAATGAGCAGTTCTTC. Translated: CASSFQNWEGVYNEQFF.

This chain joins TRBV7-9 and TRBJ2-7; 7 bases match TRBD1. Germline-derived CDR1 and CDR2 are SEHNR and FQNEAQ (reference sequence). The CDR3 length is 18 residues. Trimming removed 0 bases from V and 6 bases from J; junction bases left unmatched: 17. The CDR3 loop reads CASSLAYGDRVKQSEQYF. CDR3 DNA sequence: TGTGCCAGCAGCTTAGCGTACGGGGACAGAGTCAAGCAATCCGAGCAGTACTTC.

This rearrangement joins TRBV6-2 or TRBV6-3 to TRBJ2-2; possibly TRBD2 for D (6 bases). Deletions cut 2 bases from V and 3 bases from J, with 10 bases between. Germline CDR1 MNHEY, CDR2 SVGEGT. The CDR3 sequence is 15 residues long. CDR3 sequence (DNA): TGTGCCAGCAGTTACGCCGGGAGTCACACCGGGGAGCTGTTTTTT. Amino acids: CASSYAGSHTGELFF.

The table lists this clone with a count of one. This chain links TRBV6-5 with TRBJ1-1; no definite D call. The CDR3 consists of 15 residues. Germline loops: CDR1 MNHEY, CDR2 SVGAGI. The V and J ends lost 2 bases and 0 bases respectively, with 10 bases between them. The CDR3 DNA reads TGTGCCAGCAGTTACCGGGTCGGAGTGAACACTGAAGCTTTCTTT. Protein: CASSYRVGVNTEAFF.

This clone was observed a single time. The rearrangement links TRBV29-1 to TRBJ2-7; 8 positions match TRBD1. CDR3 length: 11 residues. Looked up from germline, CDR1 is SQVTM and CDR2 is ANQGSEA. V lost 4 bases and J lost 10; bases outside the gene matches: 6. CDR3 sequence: CSVGRGTGQYF. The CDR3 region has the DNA TGCAGCGTTGGCAGGGGGACAGGTCAGTACTTC.

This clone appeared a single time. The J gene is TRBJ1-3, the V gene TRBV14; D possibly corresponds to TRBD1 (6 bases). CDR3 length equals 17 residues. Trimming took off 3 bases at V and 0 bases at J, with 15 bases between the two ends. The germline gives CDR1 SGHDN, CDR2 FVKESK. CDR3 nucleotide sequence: TGTGCCAGCAGCCAGGGGGGGACACCTTACTCTGGAAACACCATATATTTT. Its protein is CASSQGGTPYSGNTIYF.

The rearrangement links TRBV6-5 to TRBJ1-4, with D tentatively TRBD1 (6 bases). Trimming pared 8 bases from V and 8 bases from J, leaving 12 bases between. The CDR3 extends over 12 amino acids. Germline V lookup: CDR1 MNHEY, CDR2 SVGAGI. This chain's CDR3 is CASSDQGEKLFF. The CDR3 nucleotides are TGTGCCAGCTCGGACCAGGGGGAAAAACTGTTTTTT.

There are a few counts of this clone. CDR3 coding DNA: TGTGCCAGCAGCTTATTGGTCGGGTACGAGCAGTACTTC. This sequence encodes CASSLLVGYEQYF. J is TRBJ2-7 and V is TRBV13; D not certain. Germline CDR1 and CDR2: PRHDT and FYEKMQ (reference sequence). This CDR3 has 13 amino acids. V was clipped by 2 bases and J by 4 bases, with 9 bases between them.

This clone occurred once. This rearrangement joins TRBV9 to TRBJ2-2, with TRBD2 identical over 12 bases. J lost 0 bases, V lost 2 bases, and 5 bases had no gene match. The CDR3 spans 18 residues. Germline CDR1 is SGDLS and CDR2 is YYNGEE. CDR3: CASSVGLAGPPNTGELFF. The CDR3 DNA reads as TGTGCCAGCAGCGTTGGACTAGCGGGGCCCCCGAACACCGGGGAGCTGTTTTTT.

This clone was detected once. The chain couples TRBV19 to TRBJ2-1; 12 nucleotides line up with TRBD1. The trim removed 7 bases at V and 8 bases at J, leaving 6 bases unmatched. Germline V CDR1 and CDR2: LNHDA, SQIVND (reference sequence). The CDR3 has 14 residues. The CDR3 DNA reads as TGTGCCAGTACCTCCGGGACAGGGGGCGATGAGCAGTTCTTC. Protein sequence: CASTSGTGGDEQFF.

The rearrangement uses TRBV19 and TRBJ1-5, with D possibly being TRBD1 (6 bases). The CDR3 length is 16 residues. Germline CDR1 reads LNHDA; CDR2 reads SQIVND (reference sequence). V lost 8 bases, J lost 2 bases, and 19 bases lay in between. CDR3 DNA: TGTGCCAGTCGGAGGGGGAGGGGCCAGGGCAATCAGCCCCAGCATTTT. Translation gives CASRRGRGQGNQPQHF.

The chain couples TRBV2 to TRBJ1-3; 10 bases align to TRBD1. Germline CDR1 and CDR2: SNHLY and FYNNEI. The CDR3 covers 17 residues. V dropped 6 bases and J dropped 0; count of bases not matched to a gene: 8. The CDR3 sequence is CASSQDRGIVSGNTIYF. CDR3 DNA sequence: TGTGCCAGCAGCCAGGACAGGGGGATAGTCTCTGGAAACACCATATATTTT.

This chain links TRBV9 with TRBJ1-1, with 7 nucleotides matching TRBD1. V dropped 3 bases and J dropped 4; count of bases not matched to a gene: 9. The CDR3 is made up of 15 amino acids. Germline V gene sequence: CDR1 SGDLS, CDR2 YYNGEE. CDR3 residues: CASSASQTGSTEAFF. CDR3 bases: TGTGCCAGCAGCGCATCGCAGACAGGGTCCACTGAAGCTTTCTTT.

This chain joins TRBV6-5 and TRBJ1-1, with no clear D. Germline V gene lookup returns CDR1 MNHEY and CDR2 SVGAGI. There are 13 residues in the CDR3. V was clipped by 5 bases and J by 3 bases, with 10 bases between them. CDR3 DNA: TGTGCCAGCAGTCTTCCGGGTTACACTGAAGCTTTCTTT. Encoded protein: CASSLPGYTEAFF.

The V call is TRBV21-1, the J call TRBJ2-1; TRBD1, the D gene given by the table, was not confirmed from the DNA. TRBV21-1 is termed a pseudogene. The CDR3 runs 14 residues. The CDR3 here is CASKPTGDYNEQFF. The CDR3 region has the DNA TGTGCCAGCAAGCCGACAGGGGACTACAATGAGCAGTTCTTC.

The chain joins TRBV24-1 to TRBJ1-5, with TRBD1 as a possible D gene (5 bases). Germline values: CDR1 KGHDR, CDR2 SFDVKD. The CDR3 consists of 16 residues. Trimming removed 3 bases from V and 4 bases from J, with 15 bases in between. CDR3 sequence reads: CATSDPTTEENQPQHF. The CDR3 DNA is TGTGCCACCAGTGATCCCACGACAGAGGAAAATCAGCCCCAGCATTTT.

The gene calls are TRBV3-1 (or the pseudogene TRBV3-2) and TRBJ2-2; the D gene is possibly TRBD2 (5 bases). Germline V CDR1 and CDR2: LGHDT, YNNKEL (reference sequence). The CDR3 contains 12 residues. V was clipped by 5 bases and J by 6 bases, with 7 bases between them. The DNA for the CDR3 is TGTGCCAGCAGCGAGAGGGCCGGGGAGCTGTTTTTT. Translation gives CASSERAGELFF.

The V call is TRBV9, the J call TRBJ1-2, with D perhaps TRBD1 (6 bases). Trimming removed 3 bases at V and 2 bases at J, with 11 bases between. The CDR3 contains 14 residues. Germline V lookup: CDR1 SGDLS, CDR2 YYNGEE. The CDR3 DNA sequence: TGTGCCAGCAGCGGAATACAGGGAAACTATGGCTACACCTTC. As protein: CASSGIQGNYGYTF.

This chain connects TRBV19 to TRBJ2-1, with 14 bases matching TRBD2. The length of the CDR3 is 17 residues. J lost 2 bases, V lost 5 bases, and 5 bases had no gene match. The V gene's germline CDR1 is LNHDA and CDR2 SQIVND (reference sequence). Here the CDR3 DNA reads TGTGCCAGTAGTCCTCGGACTAGCGGGGGGACCTACAATGAGCAGTTCTTC. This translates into CASSPRTSGGTYNEQFF.

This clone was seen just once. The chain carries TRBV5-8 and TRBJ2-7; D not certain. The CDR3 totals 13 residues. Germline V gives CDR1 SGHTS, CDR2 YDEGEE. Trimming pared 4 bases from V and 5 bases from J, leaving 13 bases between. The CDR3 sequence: CASSMIPQNEQYF. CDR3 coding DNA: TGTGCCAGCAGCATGATCCCCCAGAACGAGCAGTACTTC.

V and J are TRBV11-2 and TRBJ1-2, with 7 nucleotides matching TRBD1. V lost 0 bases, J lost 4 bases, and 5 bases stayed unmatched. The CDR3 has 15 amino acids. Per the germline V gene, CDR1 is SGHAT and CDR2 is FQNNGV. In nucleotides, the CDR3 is TGTGCCAGCAGCTTAGATTCAGGGACAGCCTATGGCTACACCTTC. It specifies CASSLDSGTAYGYTF.

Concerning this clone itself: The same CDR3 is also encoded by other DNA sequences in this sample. The CDR3 DNA is TGTGCCATCAGTGAGTCGACAGGAACTGAAGCTTTCTTT. It is translated as CAISESTGTEAFF. V is TRBV10-3 and J is TRBJ1-1; possible D gene TRBD1, 6 bases. With 0 bases removed from V and 5 bases from J, the gap between germline ends came to 7 bases. The CDR3 runs to 13 residues. Germline V gene sequence: CDR1 ENHRY, CDR2 SYGVKD.

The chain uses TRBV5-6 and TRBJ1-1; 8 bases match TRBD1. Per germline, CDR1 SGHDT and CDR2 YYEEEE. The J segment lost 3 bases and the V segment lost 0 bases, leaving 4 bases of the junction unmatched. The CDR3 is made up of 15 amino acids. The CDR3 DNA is TGTGCCAGCAGCTTGGATGGCAGGGGGCACACTGAAGCTTTCTTT. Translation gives CASSLDGRGHTEAFF.

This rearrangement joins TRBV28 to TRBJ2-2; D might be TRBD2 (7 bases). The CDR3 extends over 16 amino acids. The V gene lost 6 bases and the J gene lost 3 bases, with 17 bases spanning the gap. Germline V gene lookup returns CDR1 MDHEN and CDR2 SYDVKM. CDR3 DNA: TGTGCCAGCAGATTTCGGGGGGCCGCGTACACCGGGGAGCTGTTTTTT. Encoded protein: CASRFRGAAYTGELFF.

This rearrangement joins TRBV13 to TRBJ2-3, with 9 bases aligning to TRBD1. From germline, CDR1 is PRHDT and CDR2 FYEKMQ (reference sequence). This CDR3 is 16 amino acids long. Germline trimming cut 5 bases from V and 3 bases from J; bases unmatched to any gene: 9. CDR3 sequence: CASSPGTGIKTDTQYF. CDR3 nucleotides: TGTGCCAGCAGCCCAGGGACAGGGATTAAGACAGATACGCAGTATTTT.

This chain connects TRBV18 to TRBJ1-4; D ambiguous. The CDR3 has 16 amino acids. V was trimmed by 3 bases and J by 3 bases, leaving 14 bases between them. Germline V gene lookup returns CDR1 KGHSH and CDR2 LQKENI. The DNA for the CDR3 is TGTGCCAGCTCACCGATCGGAGGCCCGTCTAATGAAAAACTGTTTTTT. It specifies CASSPIGGPSNEKLFF.